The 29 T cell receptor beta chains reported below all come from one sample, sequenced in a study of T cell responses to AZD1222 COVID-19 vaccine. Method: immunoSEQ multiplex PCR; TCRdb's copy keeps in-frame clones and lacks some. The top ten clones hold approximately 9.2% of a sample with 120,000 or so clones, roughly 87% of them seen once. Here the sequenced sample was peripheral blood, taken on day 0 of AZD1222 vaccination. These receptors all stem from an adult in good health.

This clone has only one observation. CDR3 region: CASRQGTGGDQPQHF. CDR3 DNA sequence: TGTGCCAGCAGACAAGGGACAGGGGGCGACCAGCCCCAGCATTTT. V is TRBV27 and J is TRBJ1-5, with 12 bases fitting TRBD1. The CDR3 is 15 amino acids. The V segment lost 6 bases and the J segment 7 bases; nucleotides outside the gene matches: 7. The germline CDR1 and CDR2 sequences are MNHEY and SMNVEV (reference sequence).

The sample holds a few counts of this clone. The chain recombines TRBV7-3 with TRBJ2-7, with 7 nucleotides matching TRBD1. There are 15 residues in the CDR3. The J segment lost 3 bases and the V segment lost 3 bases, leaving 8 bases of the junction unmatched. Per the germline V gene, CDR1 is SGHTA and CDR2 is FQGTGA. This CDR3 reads CASSFGPTGSYEQYF. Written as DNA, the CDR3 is TGTGCCAGCAGCTTCGGACCGACAGGGAGCTACGAGCAGTACTTC.

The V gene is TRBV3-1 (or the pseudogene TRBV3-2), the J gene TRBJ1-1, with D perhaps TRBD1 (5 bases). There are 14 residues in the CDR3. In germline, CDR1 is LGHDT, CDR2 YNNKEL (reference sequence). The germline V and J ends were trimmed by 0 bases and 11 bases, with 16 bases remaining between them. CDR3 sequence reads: CASSQDFRDSLAFF. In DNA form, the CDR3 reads TGTGCCAGCAGCCAAGATTTTAGGGACTCCCTCGCTTTCTTT.

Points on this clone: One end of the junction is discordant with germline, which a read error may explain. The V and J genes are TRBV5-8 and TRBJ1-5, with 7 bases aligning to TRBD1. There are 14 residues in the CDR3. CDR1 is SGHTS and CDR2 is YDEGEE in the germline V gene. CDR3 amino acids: CASSYRDSIQPQHF. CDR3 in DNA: TGTGCCAGCAGTTACCGGGACAGCATTCAGCCCCAGCATTTT.

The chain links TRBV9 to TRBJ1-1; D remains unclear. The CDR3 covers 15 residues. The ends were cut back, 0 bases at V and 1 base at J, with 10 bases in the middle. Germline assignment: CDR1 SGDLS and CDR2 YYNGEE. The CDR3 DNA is TGTGCCAGCAGCGTAGAGGGTCACGGGAACACTGAAGCTTTCTTT. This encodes CASSVEGHGNTEAFF.

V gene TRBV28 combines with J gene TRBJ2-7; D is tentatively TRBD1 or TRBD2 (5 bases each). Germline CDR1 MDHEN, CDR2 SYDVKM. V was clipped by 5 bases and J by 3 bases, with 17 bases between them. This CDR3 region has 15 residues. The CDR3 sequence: CASSPPSWGSYEQYF. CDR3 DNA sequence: TGTGCCAGCAGTCCCCCGAGTTGGGGGAGCTACGAGCAGTACTTC.

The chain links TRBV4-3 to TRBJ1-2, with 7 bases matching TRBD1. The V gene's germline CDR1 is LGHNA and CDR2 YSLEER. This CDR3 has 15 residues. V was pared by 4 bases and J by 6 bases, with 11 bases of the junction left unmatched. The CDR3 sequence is CASSPRQGSLDGYTF. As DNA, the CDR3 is TGCGCCAGCAGCCCACGACAGGGATCATTGGATGGCTACACCTTC.

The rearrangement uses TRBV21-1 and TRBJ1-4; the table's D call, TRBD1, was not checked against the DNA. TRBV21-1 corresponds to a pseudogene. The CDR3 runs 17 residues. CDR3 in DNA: TGTGCCAGCAGGAAAGAGGGACAGGGACTTTATAATGAAAAACTGTTTTTT. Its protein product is CASRKEGQGLYNEKLFF.

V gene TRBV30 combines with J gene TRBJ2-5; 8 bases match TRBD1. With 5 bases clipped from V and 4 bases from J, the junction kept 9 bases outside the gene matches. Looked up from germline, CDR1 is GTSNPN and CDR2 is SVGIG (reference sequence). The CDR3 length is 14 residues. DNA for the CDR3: TGTGCCTGGGCGAGACAGGGGATGGGAGAGACCCAGTACTTC. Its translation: CAWARQGMGETQYF.

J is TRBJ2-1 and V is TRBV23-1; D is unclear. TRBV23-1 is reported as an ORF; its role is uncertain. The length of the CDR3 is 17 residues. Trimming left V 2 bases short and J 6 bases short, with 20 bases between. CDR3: CASSQPQTLAGANEQFF. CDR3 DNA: TGCGCCAGCAGTCAACCCCAAACCCTGGCAGGCGCCAATGAGCAGTTCTTC.

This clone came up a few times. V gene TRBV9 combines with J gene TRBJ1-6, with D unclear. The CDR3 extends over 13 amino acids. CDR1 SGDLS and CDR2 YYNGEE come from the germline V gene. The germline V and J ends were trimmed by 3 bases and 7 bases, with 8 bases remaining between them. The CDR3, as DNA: TGTGCCAGCAGCGCAGCCCCAAATTCACCCCTCCACTTT. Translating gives CASSAAPNSPLHF.

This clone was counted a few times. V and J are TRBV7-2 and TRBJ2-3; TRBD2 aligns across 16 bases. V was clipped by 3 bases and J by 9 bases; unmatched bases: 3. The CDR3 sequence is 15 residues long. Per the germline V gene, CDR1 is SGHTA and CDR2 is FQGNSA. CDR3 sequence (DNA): TGTGCCAGCAGCTTCCCGGGACTAGCGGGAGGGACGCAGTATTTT. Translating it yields CASSFPGLAGGTQYF.

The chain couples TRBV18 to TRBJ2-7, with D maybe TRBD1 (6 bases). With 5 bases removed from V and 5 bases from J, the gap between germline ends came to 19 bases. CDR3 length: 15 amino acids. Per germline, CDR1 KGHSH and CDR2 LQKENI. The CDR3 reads CASSSTTGTGHEQYF. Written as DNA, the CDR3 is TGTGCCAGCTCATCCACTACAGGGACGGGCCACGAGCAGTACTTC.

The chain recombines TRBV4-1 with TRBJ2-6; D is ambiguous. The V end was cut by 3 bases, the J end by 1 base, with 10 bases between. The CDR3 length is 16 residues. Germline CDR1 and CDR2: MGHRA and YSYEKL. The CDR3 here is CASSHPAQSGANVLTF. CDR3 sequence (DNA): TGCGCCAGCAGCCACCCCGCTCAATCTGGGGCCAACGTCCTGACTTTC.

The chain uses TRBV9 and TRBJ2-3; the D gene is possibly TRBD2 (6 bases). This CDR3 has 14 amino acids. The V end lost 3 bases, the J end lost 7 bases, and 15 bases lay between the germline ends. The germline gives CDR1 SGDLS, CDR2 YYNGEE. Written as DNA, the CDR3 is TGTGCCAGCAGCGCATCCGGGACTCCGTATACGCAGTATTTT. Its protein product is CASSASGTPYTQYF.

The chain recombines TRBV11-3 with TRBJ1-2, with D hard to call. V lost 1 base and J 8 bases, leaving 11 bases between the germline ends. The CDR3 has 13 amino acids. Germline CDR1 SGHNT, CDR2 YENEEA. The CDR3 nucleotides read TGTGCCAGCAGCTTAGTGGTAGGGAACGGCTACACCTTC. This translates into CASSLVVGNGYTF.

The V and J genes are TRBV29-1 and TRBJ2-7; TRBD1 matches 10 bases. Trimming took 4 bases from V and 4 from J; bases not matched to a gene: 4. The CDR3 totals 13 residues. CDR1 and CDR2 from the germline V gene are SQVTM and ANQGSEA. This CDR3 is CSVGGTGVYEQYF. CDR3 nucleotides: TGCAGCGTTGGGGGGACAGGGGTTTACGAGCAGTACTTC.

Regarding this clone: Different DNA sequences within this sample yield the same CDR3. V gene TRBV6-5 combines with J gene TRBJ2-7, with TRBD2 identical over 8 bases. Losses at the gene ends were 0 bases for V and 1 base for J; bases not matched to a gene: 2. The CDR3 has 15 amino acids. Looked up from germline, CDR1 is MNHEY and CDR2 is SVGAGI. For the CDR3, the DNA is TGTGCCAGCAGTTACTCCAGCGGGAGTTCCTACGAGCAGTACTTC. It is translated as CASSYSSGSSYEQYF.

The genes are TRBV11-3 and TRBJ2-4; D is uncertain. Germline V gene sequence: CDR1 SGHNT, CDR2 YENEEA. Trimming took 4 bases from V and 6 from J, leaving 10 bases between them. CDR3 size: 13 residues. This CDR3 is CASSSRTANIQYF. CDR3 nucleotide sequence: TGTGCCAGCAGCTCAAGAACGGCAAACATTCAGTACTTC. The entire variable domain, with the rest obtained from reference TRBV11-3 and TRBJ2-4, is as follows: EAGVVQSPRYKIIEKKQPVAFWCNPISGHNTLYWYLQNLGQGPELLIRYENEEAVDDSQLPKDRFSAERLKGVDSTLKIQPAELGDSAVYLCASSSRTANIQYFGAGTRLSVL.

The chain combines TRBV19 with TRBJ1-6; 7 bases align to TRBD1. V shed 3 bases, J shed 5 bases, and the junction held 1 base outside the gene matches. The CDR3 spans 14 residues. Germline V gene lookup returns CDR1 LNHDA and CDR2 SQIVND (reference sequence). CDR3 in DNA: TGTGCCAGTAGTATCGGGACAGATAATTCACCCCTCCACTTT. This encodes CASSIGTDNSPLHF.

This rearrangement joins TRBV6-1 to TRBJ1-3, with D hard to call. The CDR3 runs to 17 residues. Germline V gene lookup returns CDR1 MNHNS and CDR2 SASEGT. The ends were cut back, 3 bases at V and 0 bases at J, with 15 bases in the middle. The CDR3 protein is CASSDPRATSSGNTIYF. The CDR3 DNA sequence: TGTGCCAGCAGTGACCCCCGAGCAACGAGCTCTGGAAACACCATATATTTT.

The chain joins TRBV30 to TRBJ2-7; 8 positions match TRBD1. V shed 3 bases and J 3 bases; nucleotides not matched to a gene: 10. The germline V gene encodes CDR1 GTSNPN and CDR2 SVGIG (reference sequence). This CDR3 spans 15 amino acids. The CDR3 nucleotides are TGTGCCTGGAGCGGGAAGACAGGGGCACTCTACGAGCAGTACTTC. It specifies CAWSGKTGALYEQYF.

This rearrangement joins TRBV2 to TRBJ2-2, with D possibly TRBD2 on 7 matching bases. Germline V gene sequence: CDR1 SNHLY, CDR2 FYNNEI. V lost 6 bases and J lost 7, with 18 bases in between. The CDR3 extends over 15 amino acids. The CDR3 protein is CASRGWGGDNGELFF. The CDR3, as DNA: TGTGCCAGCAGAGGCTGGGGGGGCGATAACGGGGAGCTGTTTTTT. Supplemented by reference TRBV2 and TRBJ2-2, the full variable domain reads EPEVTQTPSHQVTQMGQEVILRCVPISNHLYFYWYRQILGQKVEFLVSFYNNEISEKSEIFDDQFSVERPDGSNFTLKIRSTKLEDSAMYFCASRGWGGDNGELFFGEGSRLTVL.

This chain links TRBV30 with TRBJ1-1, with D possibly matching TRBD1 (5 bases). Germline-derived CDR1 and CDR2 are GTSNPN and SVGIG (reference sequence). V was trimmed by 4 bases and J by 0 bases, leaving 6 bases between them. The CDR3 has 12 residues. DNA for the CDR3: TGTGCCTGGACCAGGGTGAACACTGAAGCTTTCTTT. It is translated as CAWTRVNTEAFF.

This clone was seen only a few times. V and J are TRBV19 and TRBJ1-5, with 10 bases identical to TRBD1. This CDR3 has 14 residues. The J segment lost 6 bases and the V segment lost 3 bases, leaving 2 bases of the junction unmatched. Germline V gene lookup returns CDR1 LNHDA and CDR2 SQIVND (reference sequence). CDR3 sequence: CASSMGDRGQPQHF. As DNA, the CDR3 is TGTGCCAGTAGTATGGGGGACAGGGGTCAGCCCCAGCATTTT.

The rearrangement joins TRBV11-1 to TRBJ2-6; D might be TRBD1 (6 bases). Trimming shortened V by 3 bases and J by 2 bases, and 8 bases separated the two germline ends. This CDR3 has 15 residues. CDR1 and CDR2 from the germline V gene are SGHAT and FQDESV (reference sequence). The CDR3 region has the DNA TGTGCCAGCAGCTTCAACAGGGCTGGGGCCAACGTCCTGACTTTC. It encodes CASSFNRAGANVLTF.

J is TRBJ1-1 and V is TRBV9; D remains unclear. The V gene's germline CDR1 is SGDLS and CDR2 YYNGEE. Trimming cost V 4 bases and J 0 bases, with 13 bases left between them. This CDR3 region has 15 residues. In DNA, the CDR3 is TGTGCCAGCAGCCCCTTTGGCAGCATGAACACTGAAGCTTTCTTT. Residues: CASSPFGSMNTEAFF.

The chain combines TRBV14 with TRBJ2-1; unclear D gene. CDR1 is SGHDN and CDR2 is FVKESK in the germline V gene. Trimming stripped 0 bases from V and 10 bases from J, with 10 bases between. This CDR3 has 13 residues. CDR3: CASSQDMAREQFF. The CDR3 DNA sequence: TGTGCCAGCAGCCAAGATATGGCGAGGGAGCAGTTCTTC.

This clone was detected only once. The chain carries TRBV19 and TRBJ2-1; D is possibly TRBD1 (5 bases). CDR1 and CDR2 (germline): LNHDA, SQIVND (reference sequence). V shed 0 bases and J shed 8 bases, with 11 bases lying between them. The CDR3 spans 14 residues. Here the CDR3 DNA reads TGTGCCAGTAGTATAGATCCAGGGAAAGATGAGCAGTTCTTC. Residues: CASSIDPGKDEQFF.